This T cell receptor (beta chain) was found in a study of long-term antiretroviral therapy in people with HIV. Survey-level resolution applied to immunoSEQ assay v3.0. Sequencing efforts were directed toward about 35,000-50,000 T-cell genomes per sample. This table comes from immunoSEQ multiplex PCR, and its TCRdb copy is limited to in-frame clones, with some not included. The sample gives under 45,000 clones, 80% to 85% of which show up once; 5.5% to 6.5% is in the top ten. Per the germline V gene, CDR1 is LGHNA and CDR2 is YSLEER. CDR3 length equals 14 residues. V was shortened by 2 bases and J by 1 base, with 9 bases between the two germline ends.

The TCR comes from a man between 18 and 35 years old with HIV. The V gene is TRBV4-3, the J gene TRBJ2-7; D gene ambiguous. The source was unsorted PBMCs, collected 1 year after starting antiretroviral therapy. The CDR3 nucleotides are TGCGCCAGCAGCCAACTAGACGGGTCCTACGAGCAGTACTTC. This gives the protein CASSQLDGSYEQYF.